One and the same sample provided the 15 T cell receptor beta chains below, sequenced in a study of cytomegalovirus exposure and HLA in healthy donors. Clones were read by immunoSEQ multiplex PCR, and TCRdb kept only the in-frame ones, dropping some. The data contain 100,000 to 150,000 clones, 80% to 90% of them singletons. Sequencing used PBMCs. These receptors were obtained from a woman under 30 in good health and CMV-seronegative.

CDR3 loop: CASGLAPTSSNQPQHF. DNA for the CDR3: TGTGCTAGTGGTTTGGCCCCGACATCTAGCAATCAGCCCCAGCATTTT. This sequence joins TRBV12-5 and TRBJ1-5, with D unresolved. V gave up 1 base and J gave up 0 bases, with 10 bases separating them. The CDR3 covers 16 residues. Germline CDR1 LGHNT, CDR2 FRNRAP.

Here the CDR3 reads CASNGQGGAEAFF. The CDR3 nucleotides read TGTGCCAGTAATGGACAGGGTGGGGCTGAAGCTTTCTTT. The chain employs TRBV19 and TRBJ1-1, with TRBD1 identical over 8 bases. The V gene's germline CDR1 is LNHDA and CDR2 SQIVND (reference sequence). With V trimmed by 7 bases and J by 6 bases, 7 bases remained unmatched. This CDR3 has 13 amino acids.

This sequence joins TRBV5-6 and TRBJ2-1; 7 bases agree with TRBD1. The CDR3 contains 15 residues. Trimming removed 4 bases from V and 3 bases from J; junction bases left unmatched: 7. Germline V gene sequence: CDR1 SGHDT, CDR2 YYEEEE. The CDR3 DNA is TGTGCCAGCAGCCCCGCGACAGGGCACTACAATGAGCAGTTCTTC. Translating it yields CASSPATGHYNEQFF.

The rearrangement joins TRBV5-1 to TRBJ1-5; 7 bases map to TRBD1. The trim removed 0 bases at V and 7 bases at J, leaving 1 base unmatched. Germline lookup yields CDR1 SGHRS and CDR2 YFSETQ. The CDR3 is made up of 13 amino acids. As DNA, the CDR3 is TGCGCCAGCAGCTTGGGACAGGGACAGCCCCAGCATTTT. Encoded protein: CASSLGQGQPQHF.

The J gene is TRBJ1-4, the V gene TRBV4-1; D might be TRBD1 (6 bases). Germline values: CDR1 MGHRA, CDR2 YSYEKL. CDR3 length equals 18 residues. Trimming cost V 0 bases and J 0 bases, with 14 bases left between them. Here the CDR3 reads CASSQEFRTVPTNEKLFF. The CDR3 DNA follows: TGCGCCAGCAGCCAAGAGTTTCGGACAGTACCAACTAATGAAAAACTGTTTTTT.

The J gene is TRBJ2-7, the V gene TRBV20-1; no definite D call. Trimming removed 5 bases at V and 5 bases at J, with 10 bases between. Germline V gene sequence: CDR1 DFQATT, CDR2 SNEGSKA (reference sequence). This CDR3 comprises 11 residues. In nucleotides, the CDR3 is TGCAGTGCTGAGCGCGTAGACGAGCAGTACTTC. It yields the protein CSAERVDEQYF.

This chain connects TRBV5-6 to TRBJ1-2, with D perhaps TRBD1 (6 bases). V lost 4 bases and J 4 bases, leaving 14 bases between the germline ends. CDR1 is SGHDT and CDR2 is YYEEEE in the germline V gene. The CDR3 runs to 14 residues. CDR3 amino acids: CASSPGQGIYGYTF. CDR3 bases: TGTGCCAGCAGCCCCGGGCAGGGGATCTATGGCTACACCTTC.

The CDR3 DNA is TGTGCCACCAGCAGAGGTCCTAGCGGCCTTGGGAATGAGCAGTTCTTC. Its translation is CATSRGPSGLGNEQFF. The J gene is TRBJ2-1, the V gene TRBV15, with 7 bases matching TRBD2. The germline V gene encodes CDR1 LNHNV and CDR2 YYDKDF (reference sequence). Trimming at V came to 1 base and at J to 7 bases, leaving 10 bases not matched to a gene. The CDR3 loop spans 16 amino acids.

The chain employs TRBV19 and TRBJ1-1; D perhaps matches TRBD1 (6 bases). V lost 3 bases, J lost 11 bases, and 16 bases lay in between. In germline, CDR1 is LNHDA, CDR2 SQIVND (reference sequence). The length of the CDR3 is 13 residues. Here the CDR3 DNA reads TGTGCCAGTAGTATCTACATTCTGCAGGGGGCTTTCTTT. It encodes CASSIYILQGAFF. The full variable domain, its missing parts supplied by reference TRBV19 and TRBJ1-1, is DGGITQSPKYLFRKEGQNVTLSCEQNLNHDAMYWYRQDPGQGLRLIYYSQIVNDFQKGDIAEGYSVSREKKESFPLTVTSAQKNPTAFYLCASSIYILQGAFFGQGTRLTVV.

This chain connects TRBV4-1 to TRBJ2-7, with D perhaps TRBD1 (7 bases). The CDR3 spans 13 residues. CDR1 and CDR2 from the germline V gene are MGHRA and YSYEKL. The V end lost 3 bases, the J end lost 6 bases, and 12 bases lay between the germline ends. The chain's CDR3 is CASSHAQGGEQYF. The CDR3 DNA follows: TGCGCCAGCAGCCACGCCCAGGGGGGCGAGCAGTACTTC.

The chain links TRBV7-3 to TRBJ1-6; a weak D match, TRBD1 (5 bases). The germline gives CDR1 SGHTA, CDR2 FQGTGA. Trimming removed 3 bases at V and 7 bases at J, with 10 bases between. This CDR3 contains 14 residues. CDR3 sequence: CASSFQTENSPLHF. The CDR3 coding sequence is TGTGCCAGCAGCTTCCAGACAGAGAATTCACCCCTCCACTTT.

This chain links TRBV4-1 with TRBJ2-3; TRBD2 matches at 12 bases. This CDR3 contains 20 residues. The trim removed 2 bases at V and 2 bases at J, leaving 14 bases unmatched. Germline V gives CDR1 MGHRA, CDR2 YSYEKL. CDR3 nucleotide sequence: TGCGCCAGCAGCCAACGAACTAGCGGGGGGTCCCGCCCCTACACAGATACGCAGTATTTT. It encodes CASSQRTSGGSRPYTDTQYF.

The chain carries TRBV7-8 and TRBJ1-4, with D unresolved. Trimming removed 0 bases at V and 5 bases at J, with 7 bases between. The CDR3 extends over 14 amino acids. CDR1 and CDR2 (germline): SGHVS, FQNEAQ. CDR3 sequence (DNA): TGTGCCAGCAGCTTAGCGGCCACCAATGAAAAACTGTTTTTT. Encoded protein: CASSLAATNEKLFF.

The V call is TRBV9, the J call TRBJ1-1; D call uncertain. The CDR3 extends over 14 amino acids. The V gene lost 0 bases and the J gene lost 8 bases, with 14 bases spanning the gap. The germline gives CDR1 SGDLS, CDR2 YYNGEE. CDR3 DNA: TGTGCCAGCAGCGTAGAATTCGAGGGTTTGGAAGCTTTCTTT. This encodes CASSVEFEGLEAFF.

This clone was observed once. The chain employs TRBV2 and TRBJ1-2, with TRBD1 matching over 9 bases. The CDR3 contains 18 residues. Trimming took 7 bases from V and 2 from J; bases not matched to a gene: 17. From germline, CDR1 is SNHLY and CDR2 FYNNEI. The CDR3 region is CASIEQGAKHWLNYGYTF. The CDR3 DNA follows: TGTGCCAGCATCGAACAGGGGGCGAAACACTGGCTGAACTATGGCTACACCTTC.